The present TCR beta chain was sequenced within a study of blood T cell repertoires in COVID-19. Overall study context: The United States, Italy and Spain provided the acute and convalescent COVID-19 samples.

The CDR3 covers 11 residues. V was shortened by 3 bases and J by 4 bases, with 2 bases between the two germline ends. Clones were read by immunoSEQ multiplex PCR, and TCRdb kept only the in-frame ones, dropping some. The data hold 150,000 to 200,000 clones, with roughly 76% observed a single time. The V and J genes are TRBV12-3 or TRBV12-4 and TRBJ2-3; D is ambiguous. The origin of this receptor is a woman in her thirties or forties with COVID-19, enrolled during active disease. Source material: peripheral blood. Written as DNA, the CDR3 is TGTGCCAGCAGTTTCGCAGATACGCAGTATTTT. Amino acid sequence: CASSFADTQYF.